The 24 T cell receptor beta chains below were found in one sample sequenced in a study of patients and donors after allogeneic stem cell transplantation. From the RT-PCR reads, TCRdb called clonotypes with MiXCR, one entry per CDR3 protein. In the table there are fewer than 500,000 distinct CDR3 sequences, 16% of which are singletons. The sample comprised blood, either unsorted or a sorted T cell fraction (not recorded which). The receptors come from a human donor who was either an allogeneic HSCT recipient or a stem cell or donor lymphocyte infusion donor (not recorded which). It is not recorded whose cells these are; they may come from a transplant donor.

Here the CDR3 reads CASSRFLTGELFF. The CDR3 DNA reads as TGTGCCAGCAGCAGGTTCCTCACCGGGGAGCTGTTTTTT. The chain links TRBV25-1 to TRBJ2-2; D call uncertain. V was pared by 6 bases and J by 4 bases, with 9 bases between. This CDR3 spans 13 amino acids. Germline V gene sequence: CDR1 MGHDK, CDR2 SYGVNS.

CDR3 residues: CASSRDRVNTGELFF. In nucleotides, the CDR3 is TGTGCCAGCTCGCGGGACAGGGTAAACACCGGGGAGCTGTTTTTT. The chain has TRBV18 and TRBJ2-2; 9 nucleotides align to TRBD1. There are 15 residues in the CDR3. The germline CDR1 and CDR2 sequences are KGHSH and LQKENI. Trimming removed 6 bases from V and 2 bases from J; junction bases left unmatched: 4. The variable domain in full, completed from reference TRBV18 and TRBJ2-2, reads NAGVMQNPRHLVRRRGQEARLRCSPMKGHSHVYWYRQLPEEGLKFMVYLQKENIIDESGMPKERFSAEFPKEGPSILRIQQVVRGDSAAYFCASSRDRVNTGELFFGEGSRLTVL.

Turning to this clonotype: At one end the junction does not follow the germline gene, possibly because of a read error. The gene calls are TRBV20-1 and TRBJ2-1, with TRBD1 identical over 7 bases. Germline assignment: CDR1 DFQATT and CDR2 SNEGSKA (reference sequence). CDR3 length: 15 residues. The CDR3 bases are TGCAGTGCTGGAGAGGGGTCAGGGGGCTACAATGAGCAGTTCTTC. It yields the protein CSAGEGSGGYNEQFF.

The rearrangement joins TRBV13 to TRBJ1-6, with TRBD1 matching 10 bases. V shed 5 bases, J shed 10 bases, and the junction held 2 bases outside the gene matches. The CDR3 is 13 amino acids. Germline V gene data show CDR1 as PRHDT and CDR2 as FYEKMQ (reference sequence). CDR3 bases: TGTGCCAGCAGCGGACAGGGGGAATCACCCCTCCACTTT. It translates to CASSGQGESPLHF.

In its sample, this clonotype was seen many times. The rearrangement joins TRBV12-3 or TRBV12-4 to TRBJ2-1; D remains ambiguous. The CDR3 spans 13 residues. The V end lost 6 bases, the J end lost 7 bases, and 13 bases lay between the germline ends. Here the CDR3 DNA reads TGTGCCAGCAGGACACAAGAACTTAATGAGCAGTTCTTC. It encodes CASRTQELNEQFF.

This chain links TRBV27 with TRBJ2-5; TRBD2 aligns across 9 bases. This CDR3 spans 16 amino acids. Germline V gene data show CDR1 as MNHEY and CDR2 as SMNVEV (reference sequence). The V and J ends lost 7 bases and 11 bases, in that order; junction bases with no gene match: 20. This CDR3 is CASTQRWLAGRFDQYF. CDR3 in DNA: TGTGCCAGCACTCAAAGGTGGCTAGCGGGGAGATTTGATCAGTACTTC.

This clonotype has just a few counts. The chain employs TRBV6-2 or TRBV6-3 and TRBJ2-1; TRBD2 matches 7 bases. The V and J ends lost 6 bases and 0 bases, in that order; junction bases with no gene match: 8. Per the germline V gene, CDR1 is MNHEY and CDR2 is SVGEGT. The CDR3 is 16 amino acids. The CDR3 is CASRPGGSPSYNEQFF. The CDR3 DNA is TGTGCCAGCAGACCCGGGGGGAGCCCCTCCTACAATGAGCAGTTCTTC.

This clonotype was seen a few times. This chain connects TRBV10-3 to TRBJ2-3; D may match TRBD1 or TRBD2 (6 bases each). V was pared by 8 bases and J by 4 bases, with 16 bases between. The CDR3 has 14 amino acids. The V gene's germline CDR1 is ENHRY and CDR2 SYGVKD. The DNA for the CDR3 is TGTGCCATCCGGGGGCTAGTCCTGCCAGATACGCAGTATTTT. It encodes CAIRGLVLPDTQYF.

Note on this clonotype: Mismatch with germline at one junction end may stem from a read error. V and J are TRBV4-3 and TRBJ2-2, with D unclear. The CDR3 length is 14 residues. The germline gives CDR1 LGHNA, CDR2 YSLEER. The CDR3 DNA is TGCGCCAGCAGCCAAGGACGGAACGCCGGGGAGCTGTTTTTT. The encoded protein is CASSQGRNAGELFF.

This sequence joins TRBV7-9 and TRBJ2-3, with 10 bases that match TRBD1. V lost 5 bases, J lost 6 bases, and 11 bases stayed unmatched. The CDR3 contains 16 residues. Looked up from germline, CDR1 is SEHNR and CDR2 is FQNEAQ (reference sequence). In nucleotides, the CDR3 is TGTGCCAGCAGCCGCGACAGGGGGCTTGGAACGGATACGCAGTATTTT. It codes for CASSRDRGLGTDTQYF.

This clonotype was counted a few times. The chain couples TRBV7-9 to TRBJ2-3; the match to TRBD2 covers 11 bases. The CDR3 covers 13 residues. V trimming: 5 bases; J trimming: 6 bases; junction bases outside the gene matches: 1. Germline V gene sequence: CDR1 SEHNR, CDR2 FQNEAQ (reference sequence). The CDR3 DNA reads TGTGCCAGCAGCCGACTAGCGGGGGATACGCAGTATTTT. Residues: CASSRLAGDTQYF.

The V call is TRBV6-1, the J call TRBJ1-3; D is perhaps TRBD1 (5 bases). The CDR3 is made up of 15 amino acids. CDR1 and CDR2 from the germline V gene are MNHNS and SASEGT. The V gene lost 7 bases and the J gene lost 0 bases, with 13 bases spanning the gap. The CDR3: CASKAGLSSGNTIYF. Written as DNA, the CDR3 is TGTGCCAGCAAAGCAGGGCTTAGCTCTGGAAACACCATATATTTT.

The chain recombines TRBV15 with TRBJ2-7; no reliable D call. Germline loops: CDR1 LNHNV, CDR2 YYDKDF (reference sequence). This CDR3 spans 12 amino acids. V shed 5 bases and J shed 2 bases, with 7 bases lying between them. The CDR3 DNA is TGTGCCACCAGCCGAAACACCTACGAGCAGTACTTC. Protein: CATSRNTYEQYF. Full variable domain (remainder filled in from reference TRBV15 and TRBJ2-7): DAMVIQNPRYQVTQFGKPVTLSCSQTLNHNVMYWYQQKSSQAPKLLFHYYDKDFNNEADTPDNFQSRRPNTSFCFLDIRSPGLGDTAMYLCATSRNTYEQYFGPGTRLTVT.

This chain connects TRBV6-2 or TRBV6-3 to TRBJ1-2, with 9 positions matching TRBD1. With 2 bases clipped from V and 4 bases from J, the junction kept 8 bases outside the gene matches. Germline V lookup: CDR1 MNHEY, CDR2 SVGEGT. The CDR3 spans 16 residues. CDR3 nucleotide sequence: TGTGCCAGCAGTTACCCTCCGGGACAGGGAGGCTATGGCTACACCTTC. Its translation is CASSYPPGQGGYGYTF.

The rearrangement uses TRBV3-1 and TRBJ1-2, with D maybe TRBD1 (5 bases). This CDR3 has 13 amino acids. Between the trimmed V and J ends, which lost 3 bases and 4 bases, there was a span of 9 bases. CDR1 and CDR2 (germline): LGHDT, YNNKEL (reference sequence). The CDR3 DNA sequence: TGTGCCAGCAGCCACAGGGCATCCTATGGCTACACCTTC. It is translated as CASSHRASYGYTF.

Regarding this clonotype: The final CDR3 position lacks the conserved phenylalanine or tryptophan, pointing to a likely read error. The limits of the CDR3 on the DNA are not certain, so only TCRdb's listed CDR3 is given. The chain couples TRBV6-1 to TRBJ2-7; the table's D call of TRBD1 was not tested on the DNA. Germline values: CDR1 MNHNS, CDR2 SASEGT. The CDR3 has 12 residues if both end residues are counted. CDR3 sequence reads: CASSDPGQVPWI.

This clonotype was recorded a few times. This chain links TRBV7-2 with TRBJ2-3; D is undetermined. Per the germline V gene, CDR1 is SGHTA and CDR2 is FQGNSA. The CDR3 is 12 residues long. V was clipped by 11 bases and J by 4 bases, with 13 bases between them. In DNA form, the CDR3 reads TGTGCCCTTGGGTGGGCGTCAGATACGCAGTATTTT. This translates into CALGWASDTQYF.

This clonotype was counted only a few times. The CDR3 DNA sequence: TGTGCCAGCAGTGTCGGCTCCTTTCGGGCTTTCTTT. Protein sequence: CASSVGSFRAFF. This chain links TRBV12-3 or TRBV12-4 with TRBJ1-1; D gene unclear. Trimming took 5 bases from V and 11 from J, leaving 15 bases between them. The CDR3 is 12 residues long.

This clonotype was counted only a few times. The genes are TRBV3-1 and TRBJ2-7, with 11 nucleotides matching TRBD2. J lost 3 bases, V lost 7 bases, and 5 bases had no gene match. The CDR3 is 14 residues long. The germline gives CDR1 LGHDT, CDR2 YNNKEL (reference sequence). For the CDR3, the DNA is TGTGCCAGCACCCCGGGACTAGCGGACTACGAGCAGTACTTC. Its protein product is CASTPGLADYEQYF.

The chain carries TRBV18 and TRBJ1-6, with 7 bases aligning to TRBD1. The CDR3 runs 15 residues. V was clipped by 6 bases and J by 7 bases; unmatched bases: 9. Germline V gene lookup returns CDR1 KGHSH and CDR2 LQKENI. As DNA, the CDR3 is TGTGCCAGCTCTCCCGACAGGGCTGGGAATTCACCCCTCCACTTT. Translation: CASSPDRAGNSPLHF.

CDR3 DNA sequence: TGTGCCAGCAGCGTAGACCAGACAGATACGCAGTATTTT. It translates to CASSVDQTDTQYF. J is TRBJ2-3 and V is TRBV9; D remains ambiguous. In germline, CDR1 is SGDLS, CDR2 YYNGEE. This CDR3 is built from 13 residues. V was cut by 0 bases and J by 3 bases, with 5 bases left in between.

A few counts support this clonotype. This rearrangement joins TRBV19 to TRBJ2-7, with 10 nucleotides matching TRBD1. There are 15 residues in the CDR3. CDR1 and CDR2 from the germline V gene are LNHDA and SQIVND (reference sequence). The J segment lost 2 bases and the V segment lost 5 bases, leaving 6 bases of the junction unmatched. The CDR3 is CASSLSTGGPYEQYF. Written as DNA, the CDR3 is TGTGCCAGTAGTCTATCGACAGGGGGCCCCTACGAGCAGTACTTC.

The chain uses TRBV6-2 or TRBV6-3 and TRBJ2-7; 7 bases map to TRBD1. V lost 0 bases, J lost 1 base, and 18 bases stayed unmatched. The germline CDR1 and CDR2 sequences are MNHEY and SVGEGT. The CDR3 consists of 20 residues. This CDR3 reads CASSYSIGWTGVTLSYEQYF. In nucleotides, the CDR3 is TGTGCCAGCAGTTACTCGATTGGATGGACAGGAGTAACCTTGTCCTACGAGCAGTACTTC.

This clonotype was found a few times. V usage is TRBV20-1 and J usage is TRBJ1-6; 7 nucleotides line up with TRBD1. The V gene's germline CDR1 is DFQATT and CDR2 SNEGSKA (reference sequence). J gave up 6 bases and V 5 bases, and 19 bases lay outside the gene matches. CDR3 size: 18 residues. This chain's CDR3 is CSAPRQGALTPSNSPLHF. Written as DNA, the CDR3 is TGCAGTGCTCCAAGACAGGGCGCCCTAACACCTTCTAATTCACCCCTCCACTTT.